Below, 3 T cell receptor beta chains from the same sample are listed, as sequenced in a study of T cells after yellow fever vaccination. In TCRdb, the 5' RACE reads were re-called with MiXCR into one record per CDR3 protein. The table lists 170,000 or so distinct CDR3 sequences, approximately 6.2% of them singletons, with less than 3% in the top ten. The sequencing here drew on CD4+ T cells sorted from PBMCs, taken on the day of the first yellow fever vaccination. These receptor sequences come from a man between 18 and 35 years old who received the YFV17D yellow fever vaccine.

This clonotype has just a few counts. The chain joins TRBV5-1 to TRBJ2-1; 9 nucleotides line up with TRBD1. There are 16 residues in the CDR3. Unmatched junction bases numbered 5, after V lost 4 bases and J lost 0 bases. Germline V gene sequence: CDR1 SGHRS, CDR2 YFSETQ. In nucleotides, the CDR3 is TGCGCCAGCAGCCCAGGGACAGGGATCTCCTACAATGAGCAGTTCTTC. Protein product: CASSPGTGISYNEQFF.

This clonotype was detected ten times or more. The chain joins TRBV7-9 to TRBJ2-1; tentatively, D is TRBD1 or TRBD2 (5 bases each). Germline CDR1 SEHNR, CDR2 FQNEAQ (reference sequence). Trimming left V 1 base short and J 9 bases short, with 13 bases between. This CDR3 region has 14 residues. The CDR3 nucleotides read TGTGCCAGCAGCTTAGGTGGGACCCTGGGTGAGCAGTTCTTC. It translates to CASSLGGTLGEQFF.

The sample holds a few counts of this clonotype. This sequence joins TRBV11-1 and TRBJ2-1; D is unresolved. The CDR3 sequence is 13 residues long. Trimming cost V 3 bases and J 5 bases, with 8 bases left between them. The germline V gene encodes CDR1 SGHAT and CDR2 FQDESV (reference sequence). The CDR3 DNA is TGTGCCAGCAGCTTCTTTGGAGACAATGAGCAGTTCTTC. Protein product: CASSFFGDNEQFF.